One sample yielded the 20 T cell receptor beta chains listed below, sequenced in a study of PD-1 blockade in classical Hodgkin lymphoma. All patients relapsed after autologous stem cell transplantation, and brentuximab vedotin exposure varied. Libraries were prepared by immunoSEQ multiplex PCR; TCRdb keeps only in-frame clonotypes and omits some of them. Here the sample spans roughly 150,000 clones, about four fifths being singletons. This material consisted of peripheral blood mononuclear cells (PBMCs), taken before the second cycle of nivolumab. These receptors originate from a human donor with classical Hodgkin lymphoma.

The rearrangement uses TRBV6-6 and TRBJ2-2; tentatively, D is TRBD2 (6 bases). The CDR3 is 14 residues long. Trimming cost V 6 bases and J 2 bases, with 10 bases left between them. Germline-derived CDR1 and CDR2 are MNHNY and SVGAGI (reference sequence). Here the CDR3 DNA reads TGTGCCAGCAGGGAGGGTAGTAACACCGGGGAGCTGTTTTTT. Protein: CASREGSNTGELFF.

The chain links TRBV5-6 to TRBJ1-3, with D possibly TRBD1 on 5 matching bases. The V gene's germline CDR1 is SGHDT and CDR2 YYEEEE. The CDR3 is made up of 16 amino acids. The ends were cut back, 0 bases at V and 3 bases at J, with 13 bases in the middle. CDR3 bases: TGTGCCAGCAGCTTGGTGGCAGGTCAGGGTGGAAACACCATATATTTT. Translating it yields CASSLVAGQGGNTIYF. The full variable domain, in which reference TRBV5-6 and TRBJ1-3 provide the parts outside the CDR3, is DAGVTQSPTHLIKTRGQQVTLRCSPKSGHDTVSWYQQALGQGPQFIFQYYEEEERQRGNFPDRFSGHQFPNYSSELNVNALLLGDSALYLCASSLVAGQGGNTIYFGEGSWLTVV.

This chain connects TRBV7-9 to TRBJ2-1; D not certain. The V gene's germline CDR1 is SEHNR and CDR2 FQNEAQ (reference sequence). This CDR3 contains 17 residues. Trimming left V 5 bases short and J 0 bases short, with 17 bases between. CDR3 sequence (DNA): TGTGCCAGCAGCCCCCCGAGTCCAGCGAGCTCCTACAATGAGCAGTTCTTC. This encodes CASSPPSPASSYNEQFF.

The rearrangement links TRBV2 to TRBJ2-2; 8 bases map to TRBD2. Germline V CDR1 and CDR2: SNHLY, FYNNEI. The ends lost 4 bases at V and 5 bases at J; junction bases unmatched: 6. The CDR3 is 15 residues long. CDR3 DNA sequence: TGTGCCAGCAGTGCTCGGGCTAGCGGGACCGGGGAGCTGTTTTTT. Protein product: CASSARASGTGELFF. The full variable domain, completed using reference TRBV2 and TRBJ2-2, is EPEVTQTPSHQVTQMGQEVILRCVPISNHLYFYWYRQILGQKVEFLVSFYNNEISEKSEIFDDQFSVERPDGSNFTLKIRSTKLEDSAMYFCASSARASGTGELFFGEGSRLTVL.

This sequence joins TRBV6-4 and TRBJ1-4; D possibly corresponds to TRBD1 (6 bases). Germline V gene lookup returns CDR1 MRHNA and CDR2 SNTAGT. V lost 8 bases and J 5 bases, leaving 21 bases between the germline ends. The CDR3 extends over 16 amino acids. In DNA, the CDR3 is TGTGCCAGCCTGACGATTGCACAGGGAGAAAATGAAAAACTGTTTTTT. It codes for CASLTIAQGENEKLFF.

This rearrangement joins TRBV11-2 to TRBJ2-5; the match to TRBD1 covers 7 bases. Unmatched junction bases numbered 9, after V lost 1 base and J lost 4 bases. CDR1 and CDR2 (germline): SGHAT, FQNNGV. This CDR3 contains 16 residues. CDR3 in amino acids: CASSLVGWGQTETQYF. The CDR3 nucleotides read TGTGCCAGCAGCTTAGTTGGCTGGGGACAGACAGAGACCCAGTACTTC. Looking up the rest from reference TRBV11-2 and TRBJ2-5 gives the full variable domain: EAGVAQSPRYKIIEKRQSVAFWCNPISGHATLYWYQQILGQGPKLLIQFQNNGVVDDSQLPKDRFSAERLKGVDSTLKIQPAKLEDSAVYLCASSLVGWGQTETQYFGPGTRLLVL.

J is TRBJ2-1 and V is TRBV7-6; 7 bases are shared with TRBD2. Germline V lookup: CDR1 SGHVS, CDR2 FNYEAQ. This CDR3 region has 16 residues. V trimming: 1 base; J trimming: 3 bases; junction bases outside the gene matches: 6. CDR3 in DNA: TGTGCCAGCAGCTTAGACCCGGGACTAAACTACAATGAGCAGTTCTTC. As protein: CASSLDPGLNYNEQFF.

The rearrangement uses TRBV7-8 and TRBJ2-7, with 10 bases aligning to TRBD2. CDR1 and CDR2 (germline): SGHVS, FQNEAQ. The CDR3 length is 18 residues. The J segment lost 0 bases and the V segment lost 3 bases, leaving 11 bases of the junction unmatched. The CDR3 here is CASSFRASGGFSSYEQYF. The CDR3 region has the DNA TGTGCCAGCAGCTTCAGGGCTAGCGGGGGTTTCAGCTCCTACGAGCAGTACTTC.

This rearrangement joins TRBV7-2 to TRBJ2-5; D is possibly TRBD1 or TRBD2 (5 bases each). From germline, CDR1 is SGHTA and CDR2 FQGNSA. V dropped 5 bases and J dropped 5 bases, with 18 bases sitting between them. The CDR3 loop spans 15 amino acids. CDR3: CASSPTNLGVETQYF. The DNA of the CDR3 is TGTGCCAGCAGCCCCACGAATCTGGGGGTGGAGACCCAGTACTTC.

V is TRBV15 and J is TRBJ2-7; D ambiguous. The CDR3 runs 14 residues. Germline V gives CDR1 LNHNV, CDR2 YYDKDF (reference sequence). V shed 2 bases and J shed 2 bases, with 10 bases lying between them. The CDR3 nucleotides read TGTGCCACCAGCAGAAGCCGGGTCCCCTACGAGCAGTACTTC. It translates to CATSRSRVPYEQYF.

The CDR3 DNA is TGTGCCAGCAGCTTCATCGGACAGGGGGGGACCCAGTACTTC. Protein sequence: CASSFIGQGGTQYF. The chain carries TRBV7-2 and TRBJ2-5; 10 positions agree with TRBD1. The CDR3 is 14 residues long. Losses at the gene ends were 3 bases for V and 7 bases for J; bases not matched to a gene: 5. Germline V gives CDR1 SGHTA, CDR2 FQGNSA.

The chain's CDR3 is CASSLRVPLKLFF. As DNA, the CDR3 is TGTGCCAGCAGTTTACGGGTCCCCTTAAAACTGTTTTTT. The chain employs TRBV28 and TRBJ1-4, with D unresolved. This CDR3 region has 13 residues. The V and J ends lost 2 bases and 10 bases respectively, with 11 bases between them. Germline V gives CDR1 MDHEN, CDR2 SYDVKM. The variable domain in full, completed from reference TRBV28 and TRBJ1-4, reads DVKVTQSSRYLVKRTGEKVFLECVQDMDHENMFWYRQDPGLGLRLIYFSYDVKMKEKGDIPEGYSVSREKKERFSLILESASTNQTSMYLCASSLRVPLKLFFGSGTQLSVL.

The gene calls are TRBV6-5 and TRBJ1-1; no reliable D call. Trimming removed 7 bases from V and 4 bases from J, with 13 bases in between. Germline loops: CDR1 MNHEY, CDR2 SVGAGI. The CDR3 sequence is 13 residues long. Here the CDR3 DNA reads TGTGCCAGCACCAACTGGGGTGGCACTGAAGCTTTCTTT. Translated, it gives CASTNWGGTEAFF.

The chain has TRBV28 and TRBJ2-7; D is possibly TRBD2 (6 bases). Trimming removed 3 bases at V and 4 bases at J, with 13 bases between. The CDR3 has 14 amino acids. From germline, CDR1 is MDHEN and CDR2 SYDVKM. This chain's CDR3 is CASSFGGTGYEQYF. The CDR3 coding sequence is TGTGCCAGCAGTTTCGGGGGAACGGGGTACGAGCAGTACTTC.

The DNA of the CDR3 is TGTGCCAGCTCACCCGGGACAGGGGGAACTAGCACAGATACGCAGTATTTT. It codes for CASSPGTGGTSTDTQYF. This chain links TRBV18 with TRBJ2-3; 11 bases map to TRBD1. Germline V gene lookup returns CDR1 KGHSH and CDR2 LQKENI. CDR3 size: 17 residues. The ends lost 3 bases at V and 0 bases at J; junction bases unmatched: 5. Looking up the rest from reference TRBV18 and TRBJ2-3 gives the full variable domain: NAGVMQNPRHLVRRRGQEARLRCSPMKGHSHVYWYRQLPEEGLKFMVYLQKENIIDESGMPKERFSAEFPKEGPSILRIQQVVRGDSAAYFCASSPGTGGTSTDTQYFGPGTRLTVL.

The chain joins TRBV19 to TRBJ2-1, with D possibly being TRBD2 (5 bases). V lost 4 bases, J lost 3 bases, and 19 bases lay in between. The CDR3 totals 17 residues. Per the germline V gene, CDR1 is LNHDA and CDR2 is SQIVND (reference sequence). The CDR3 spells CASSTSSASWGYNEQFF. DNA of the CDR3: TGTGCCAGTAGTACAAGTTCGGCTAGCTGGGGCTACAATGAGCAGTTCTTC.

This clone was recorded a few times. The chain couples TRBV2 to TRBJ1-1, with a weak D call TRBD1 (6 bases). With 11 bases removed from V and 3 bases from J, the gap between germline ends came to 13 bases. CDR3 length equals 12 residues. Germline CDR1 is SNHLY and CDR2 is FYNNEI. The CDR3 protein is CAGREGDTEAFF. The CDR3 DNA sequence: TGTGCCGGAAGGGAGGGGGACACTGAAGCTTTCTTT.

This clone was seen more than once but under ten times. V and J are TRBV10-3 and TRBJ1-6, with 10 bases that match TRBD1. Trimming removed 4 bases from V and 8 bases from J; junction bases left unmatched: 5. The germline V gene has CDR1 ENHRY and CDR2 SYGVKD. The CDR3 has 15 residues. For the CDR3, the DNA is TGTGCCATCAGTGGGGACAGGGGCCCGGATTCACCCCTCCACTTT. Its protein is CAISGDRGPDSPLHF.

The chain has TRBV27 and TRBJ1-5; no firm D call. The CDR3 sequence is 13 residues long. V was clipped by 4 bases and J by 5 bases, with 9 bases between them. Per germline, CDR1 MNHEY and CDR2 SMNVEV (reference sequence). CDR3 region: CASSSKRDQPQHF. In nucleotides, the CDR3 is TGTGCCAGCAGTTCTAAGAGGGATCAGCCCCAGCATTTT.

The V gene is TRBV4-3, the J gene TRBJ2-3; D not certain. Deletions cut 1 base from V and 1 base from J, with 9 bases between. The CDR3 is 15 amino acids. CDR1 LGHNA and CDR2 YSLEER come from the germline V gene. CDR3 nucleotide sequence: TGCGCCAGCAGCCAAGCCGACACGGGCACAGATACGCAGTATTTT. Protein product: CASSQADTGTDTQYF.